This T cell receptor (beta chain) appears in the sequencing data of a study of blood T cell repertoires in COVID-19. In the study overall: The analysed material was cDNA or gDNA that came from T cells, B-cell-depleted T cells, or PBMCs.

Per the original data handling: The assay estimated nucleated cells by amplifying reference gene primers. TCRdb's table, derived via immunoSEQ multiplex PCR, lists solely in-frame clones and lacks some. The V and J calls and clone size were taken over from that table, and D and trimming were inferred from the DNA. The data contain roughly 250,000 clones, about 90% of them singletons. The germline gives CDR1 LGHDT, CDR2 YNNKEL (reference sequence). This CDR3 comprises 14 residues. V trimming: 4 bases; J trimming: 10 bases; junction bases outside the gene matches: 5. Across about two dozen US areas, participants ranged in age from roughly 18 to 95 years. Recovered Cohort 3 donors showed two negative PCRs, clearance, or symptom resolution.

The chain joins TRBV3-1 (or the pseudogene TRBV3-2) to TRBJ2-1; 12 positions match TRBD2. The sequencing sample was made of PBMCs or T cells enriched from blood (not recorded which). The source is a woman aged 18-29 years who had recovered from COVID-19. This CDR3 reads CASSPGLAGQEQFF. The DNA of the CDR3 is TGTGCCAGCAGCCCGGGACTAGCGGGCCAGGAGCAGTTCTTC.